The 32 T cell receptor beta chains below were found in one sample sequenced in a study of cytomegalovirus exposure and HLA in healthy donors (dated by TCRdb to about 2017). To prepare the library, the immunoSEQ multiplex PCR assay was applied. What TCRdb holds here is the immuneACCESS table cut down to in-frame rearrangements. Part of the clones is not present; checked against another copy, under half of the missing clones reflect an unresolved V gene, and the others are unexplained. Across this sample there are about 140,000 clones, with around nine tenths seen only once. Just under 9% of the sample comes from the top ten. Sequencing was done on a sample of PBMCs. These receptors came from a man between 18 and 35 years old in good health and CMV-seropositive.

This chain uses TRBV4-1 with TRBJ2-1, with 7 bases fitting TRBD2. V lost 1 base to trimming and J lost 7 bases; unmatched junction nucleotides: 10. Germline CDR1 and CDR2: MGHRA and YSYEKL. The CDR3 consists of 16 residues. The CDR3 sequence: CASSQGGRGSGNEQFF. The DNA for the CDR3 is TGCGCCAGCAGCCAAGGTGGGAGAGGTAGCGGGAATGAGCAGTTCTTC.

The CDR3 reads CAVNSNNQPQHF. CDR3 bases: TGTGCCGTCAACAGCAACAATCAGCCCCAGCATTTT. The V call is TRBV19, the J call TRBJ1-5, with D unclear. Trimming removed 11 bases at V and 3 bases at J, with 11 bases between. This CDR3 is built from 12 residues. The germline gives CDR1 LNHDA, CDR2 SQIVND (reference sequence).

In this sample, this clone turned up a few times. V is TRBV19 and J is TRBJ1-1; D is possibly TRBD1 (5 bases). The CDR3 contains 11 residues. Germline loops: CDR1 LNHDA, CDR2 SQIVND (reference sequence). V lost 1 base and J lost 12, with 9 bases in between. The DNA of the CDR3 is TGTGCCAGTAGTATAGGGCCAGGGACTTTCTTT. As protein: CASSIGPGTFF. Full variable domain (remainder filled in from reference TRBV19 and TRBJ1-1): DGGITQSPKYLFRKEGQNVTLSCEQNLNHDAMYWYRQDPGQGLRLIYYSQIVNDFQKGDIAEGYSVSREKKESFPLTVTSAQKNPTAFYLCASSIGPGTFFGQGTRLTVV.

This chain links TRBV2 with TRBJ2-3, with D hard to call. The CDR3 is 10 residues long. V lost 5 bases and J 7 bases, leaving 4 bases between the germline ends. Germline CDR1 reads SNHLY; CDR2 reads FYNNEI. The CDR3 bases are TGTGCCAGCAGTATAAATACGCAGTATTTT. Amino acid sequence: CASSINTQYF.

There are a few counts of this clone. The chain uses TRBV2 and TRBJ1-6, with D maybe TRBD1 (5 bases). Looked up from germline, CDR1 is SNHLY and CDR2 is FYNNEI. Trimming shortened V by 7 bases and J by 9 bases, and 10 bases separated the two germline ends. This CDR3 has 12 residues. The CDR3 sequence: CASNQGSSPLHF. CDR3 DNA sequence: TGTGCCAGCAACCAGGGTAGTTCACCCCTCCACTTT.

The chain joins TRBV16 to TRBJ1-6; D is uncertain. This CDR3 comprises 15 residues. Germline CDR1 reads KGHSY; CDR2 reads FQNENV. V was cut by 1 base and J by 7 bases, with 11 bases left in between. CDR3 nucleotides: TGTGCCAGCAGCCAATGGCCCGAGGAGAATTCACCCCTCCACTTT. It encodes CASSQWPEENSPLHF.

This clone was found once. The CDR3 sequence: CASSQSHAGDPFLVPYEQYF. In DNA form, the CDR3 reads TGTGCCAGCAGTCAATCCCACGCGGGGGACCCCTTCCTGGTTCCCTACGAGCAGTACTTC. This chain links TRBV14 with TRBJ2-7; TRBD2 matches at 7 bases. The CDR3 is 20 residues long. Looked up from germline, CDR1 is SGHDN and CDR2 is FVKESK. Germline trimming cut 6 bases from V and 2 bases from J; bases unmatched to any gene: 25.

Only a few counts were recorded for this clone. CDR3 sequence reads: CASSWDRETYGYTF. The CDR3 coding sequence is TGCGCCAGCAGCTGGGACAGGGAGACCTATGGCTACACCTTC. V and J are TRBV5-1 and TRBJ1-2; 9 bases agree with TRBD1. Trimming removed 3 bases from V and 4 bases from J; junction bases left unmatched: 4. The germline gives CDR1 SGHRS, CDR2 YFSETQ. This CDR3 region has 14 residues. Combining the CDR3 with reference TRBV5-1 and TRBJ1-2 gives the whole variable domain KAGVTQTPRYLIKTRGQQVTLSCSPISGHRSVSWYQQTPGQGLQFLFEYFSETQRNKGNFPGRFSGRQFSNSRSEMNVSTLELGDSALYLCASSWDRETYGYTFGSGTRLTVV.

The genes are TRBV5-5 and TRBJ1-2; D unresolved. CDR1 is SGHKS, CDR2 YYEKEE, per germline (reference sequence). The CDR3 runs to 14 residues. The V end lost 1 base, the J end lost 3 bases, and 10 bases lay between the germline ends. CDR3 coding DNA: TGTGCCAGCAGCTTGAAGGCGGTAGACTATGGCTACACCTTC. Translating it yields CASSLKAVDYGYTF.

This chain uses TRBV18 with TRBJ2-3; 10 bases map to TRBD2. This CDR3 has 16 amino acids. Germline CDR1 is KGHSH and CDR2 is LQKENI. V shed 3 bases and J 9 bases; nucleotides not matched to a gene: 12. CDR3 residues: CASSPGLATLSNTQYF. As DNA, the CDR3 is TGTGCCAGCTCACCGGGACTAGCGACACTTTCTAACACGCAGTATTTT.

The gene calls are TRBV28 and TRBJ1-4; 9 positions agree with TRBD1. CDR1 and CDR2 from the germline V gene are MDHEN and SYDVKM. V lost 8 bases, J lost 11 bases, and 12 bases stayed unmatched. The CDR3 loop spans 14 amino acids. The CDR3 coding sequence is TGTGCCAGCGGGGGGACAGGGATCCGTGGCAAACTGTTTTTT. Amino acids: CASGGTGIRGKLFF.

The genes are TRBV10-3 and TRBJ1-5; D gene ambiguous. Germline CDR1 ENHRY, CDR2 SYGVKD. The V and J ends lost 2 bases and 1 base respectively, with 12 bases between them. The CDR3 extends over 16 amino acids. CDR3 sequence reads: CAISESQAISNQPQHF. The CDR3 bases are TGTGCCATCAGTGAGAGTCAGGCCATAAGCAATCAGCCCCAGCATTTT.

This clone has only a few counts. The CDR3 is CASSRGQVYEQYF. The CDR3 coding sequence is TGTGCCAGCTCAAGGGGACAGGTCTACGAGCAGTACTTC. This rearrangement joins TRBV18 to TRBJ2-7, with TRBD1 identical over 8 bases. In germline, CDR1 is KGHSH, CDR2 LQKENI. After removal of 5 bases from V and 3 bases from J, the junction contained 3 bases not matched to a gene. The CDR3 contains 13 residues. The whole variable domain, filled in from reference TRBV18 and TRBJ2-7, reads NAGVMQNPRHLVRRRGQEARLRCSPMKGHSHVYWYRQLPEEGLKFMVYLQKENIIDESGMPKERFSAEFPKEGPSILRIQQVVRGDSAAYFCASSRGQVYEQYFGPGTRLTVT.

The chain carries TRBV19 and TRBJ2-7; no definite D call. The V gene lost 3 bases and the J gene lost 5 bases, with 14 bases spanning the gap. The germline gives CDR1 LNHDA, CDR2 SQIVND (reference sequence). CDR3 size: 14 residues. CDR3 loop: CASSMNSGIHEQYF. CDR3 DNA sequence: TGTGCCAGTAGTATGAACAGTGGAATCCACGAGCAGTACTTC.

This clone was recorded only once. V usage is TRBV18 and J usage is TRBJ1-2, with D tentatively TRBD1 (5 bases). V lost 6 bases and J 4 bases, leaving 9 bases between the germline ends. The V gene's germline CDR1 is KGHSH and CDR2 LQKENI. The CDR3 loop spans 12 amino acids. The CDR3 bases are TGTGCCAGCTCGGCTGACAGCTATGGCTACACCTTC. Its translation is CASSADSYGYTF.

This chain connects TRBV7-3 to TRBJ2-1, with D unclear. Trimming took off 5 bases at V and 0 bases at J, with 11 bases between the two ends. Looked up from germline, CDR1 is SGHTA and CDR2 is FQGTGA. The CDR3 runs to 15 residues. The CDR3 DNA reads as TGTGCCAGCAGCCTTGGAACGGGCTCCTACAATGAGCAGTTCTTC. Protein product: CASSLGTGSYNEQFF.

The rearrangement uses TRBV19 and TRBJ1-5, with D uncertain. Looked up from germline, CDR1 is LNHDA and CDR2 is SQIVND (reference sequence). The CDR3 has 17 residues. Trimming removed 5 bases at V and 2 bases at J, with 19 bases between. The CDR3 nucleotides are TGTGCCAGTAGTGAGGGTCGCTCTTGGGCGGGCAATCAGCCCCAGCATTTT. Translation: CASSEGRSWAGNQPQHF.

This clone came up once. CDR3 amino acids: CASSSTGGDSPLHF. The CDR3 bases are TGTGCCAGCTCATCGACAGGGGGAGATTCACCCCTCCACTTT. This rearrangement joins TRBV18 to TRBJ1-6; 9 nucleotides line up with TRBD1. The CDR3 runs 14 residues. With 5 bases clipped from V and 8 bases from J, the junction kept 4 bases outside the gene matches. Looked up from germline, CDR1 is KGHSH and CDR2 is LQKENI.

This chain joins TRBV13 and TRBJ2-3; 8 positions agree with TRBD2. Unmatched junction bases numbered 13, after V lost 5 bases and J lost 3 bases. CDR1 PRHDT and CDR2 FYEKMQ come from the germline V gene (reference sequence). This CDR3 is 17 amino acids long. The CDR3 sequence is CASSGPSLAVMTDTQYF. CDR3 nucleotide sequence: TGTGCCAGCAGCGGGCCTTCACTAGCGGTGATGACAGATACGCAGTATTTT.

In DNA form, the CDR3 reads TGTGCCGGACAATGGCGCTACAATGAGCAGTTCTTC. This gives the protein CAGQWRYNEQFF. This rearrangement joins TRBV30 to TRBJ2-1; D might be TRBD1 (5 bases). The CDR3 contains 12 residues. V was trimmed by 8 bases and J by 3 bases, leaving 11 bases between them. Per the germline V gene, CDR1 is GTSNPN and CDR2 is SVGIG (reference sequence).

The V call is TRBV9, the J call TRBJ2-1; 7 bases are a match to TRBD1. With V trimmed by 4 bases and J by 5 bases, 12 bases remained unmatched. CDR1 SGDLS and CDR2 YYNGEE come from the germline V gene. CDR3 length equals 16 residues. The CDR3 DNA reads TGTGCCAGCAGCACAACCCTGGACAGGCAACACAATGAGCAGTTCTTC. Translated, it gives CASSTTLDRQHNEQFF.

This clone was seen only a few times. V and J are TRBV30 and TRBJ1-6; the D is unclear. This CDR3 has 13 amino acids. V was pared by 3 bases and J by 6 bases, with 9 bases between. Germline loops: CDR1 GTSNPN, CDR2 SVGIG (reference sequence). CDR3 residues: CAWRIGPNSPLHF. In DNA, the CDR3 is TGTGCCTGGAGAATTGGGCCTAATTCACCCCTCCACTTT.

The rearrangement joins TRBV7-3 to TRBJ2-1, with a tentative D call TRBD1 (6 bases). V was shortened by 0 bases and J by 2 bases, with 8 bases between the two germline ends. The germline CDR1 and CDR2 sequences are SGHTA and FQGTGA. The CDR3 sequence is 15 residues long. CDR3 coding DNA: TGTGCCAGCAGCTTAACGGGGGACACCTACAATGAGCAGTTCTTC. This encodes CASSLTGDTYNEQFF.

V usage is TRBV9 and J usage is TRBJ1-1; D not resolved. V lost 3 bases, J lost 0 bases, and 9 bases lay in between. Germline values: CDR1 SGDLS, CDR2 YYNGEE. The CDR3 has 14 residues. CDR3 region: CASSAEAMNTEAFF. The CDR3 nucleotides read TGTGCCAGCAGCGCGGAGGCTATGAACACTGAAGCTTTCTTT.

The V and J genes are TRBV5-1 and TRBJ2-5, with 10 bases lining up with TRBD2. Germline V gene sequence: CDR1 SGHRS, CDR2 YFSETQ. The CDR3 covers 14 residues. V trimming: 3 bases; J trimming: 3 bases; junction bases outside the gene matches: 2. This CDR3 reads CASSSGTSEETQYF. DNA for the CDR3: TGCGCCAGCAGCTCCGGGACTAGCGAAGAGACCCAGTACTTC.

The chain links TRBV19 to TRBJ2-7; 9 nucleotides line up with TRBD1. J lost 2 bases, V lost 5 bases, and 19 bases had no gene match. CDR1 and CDR2 (germline): LNHDA, SQIVND (reference sequence). CDR3 length equals 19 residues. CDR3 sequence reads: CASSPFRDRESKLAYEQYF. The CDR3 DNA is TGTGCCAGTAGTCCCTTCCGGGACAGGGAATCCAAGTTGGCCTACGAGCAGTACTTC.

This chain uses TRBV5-1 with TRBJ1-1, with 12 bases aligning to TRBD1. After removal of 4 bases from V and 8 bases from J, the junction contained 6 bases not matched to a gene. This CDR3 has 14 amino acids. CDR1 SGHRS and CDR2 YFSETQ come from the germline V gene. CDR3: CASSKGQGALEAFF. The CDR3 coding sequence is TGCGCCAGCAGCAAGGGACAGGGGGCTCTGGAAGCTTTCTTT. Filled out from reference TRBV5-1 and TRBJ1-1, the complete variable domain reads KAGVTQTPRYLIKTRGQQVTLSCSPISGHRSVSWYQQTPGQGLQFLFEYFSETQRNKGNFPGRFSGRQFSNSRSEMNVSTLELGDSALYLCASSKGQGALEAFFGQGTRLTVV.

The V gene is TRBV30, the J gene TRBJ2-1; D is unresolved. The CDR3 is made up of 15 amino acids. The germline V gene has CDR1 GTSNPN and CDR2 SVGIG (reference sequence). V gave up 0 bases and J gave up 0 bases, with 9 bases separating them. CDR3 protein: CAWSVGASSYNEQFF. The CDR3 DNA follows: TGTGCCTGGAGTGTAGGTGCTAGCTCCTACAATGAGCAGTTCTTC.

This clone was counted a few times. V gene TRBV13 combines with J gene TRBJ1-5; D call uncertain. This CDR3 is 12 amino acids long. V lost 4 bases and J lost 3, with 4 bases in between. CDR1 and CDR2 (germline): PRHDT, FYEKMQ (reference sequence). The CDR3 reads CASSSLNQPQHF. CDR3 nucleotide sequence: TGTGCCAGCAGCTCACTCAATCAGCCCCAGCATTTT.

This clone was seen a single time. The chain is built from TRBV4-1 and TRBJ2-7, with 7 positions matching TRBD2. Germline CDR1 is MGHRA and CDR2 is YSYEKL. Trimming cost V 6 bases and J 5 bases; bases outside gene matches: 7. The CDR3 runs 13 residues. CDR3 residues: CASRAGLGDEQYF. CDR3 coding DNA: TGCGCCAGCAGAGCGGGACTCGGTGACGAGCAGTACTTC.

This rearrangement joins TRBV15 to TRBJ1-5; D remains ambiguous. The CDR3 is made up of 16 amino acids. Germline V gene lookup returns CDR1 LNHNV and CDR2 YYDKDF (reference sequence). With 0 bases removed from V and 7 bases from J, the gap between germline ends came to 16 bases. CDR3 loop: CATSRDRDPGKQPQHF. The CDR3, as DNA: TGTGCCACCAGCAGAGATCGTGACCCGGGGAAACAGCCCCAGCATTTT.

The rearrangement uses TRBV7-8 and TRBJ2-7; 8 bases map to TRBD2. Germline V gene sequence: CDR1 SGHVS, CDR2 FQNEAQ. The J segment lost 3 bases and the V segment lost 8 bases, leaving 9 bases of the junction unmatched. The CDR3 extends over 14 amino acids. CDR3 DNA sequence: TGTGCCAGCGGAATAGCGGGAAGGGTCTACGAGCAGTACTTC. Protein sequence: CASGIAGRVYEQYF.